Shown below are 24 T cell receptor beta chains from a single sample sequenced in a study of vaccination effects on CD4 cells after COVID-19. Sequencing used immunoSEQ multiplex PCR; TCRdb keeps in-frame clones, though not all of them. The profile shows over 30,000 clones, 55% to 75% of them singletons. These receptors are not linked to any known antigen. After expansion with viral peptide pools in the ViraFEST assay, antigen-specific CD4+ T cells were sequenced. CD4+ T cells were isolated after less than 13 days of culture. Nucleocapsid antibody tests were negative, and the vaccine recipients had no prior SARS-CoV-2 infection. The source material was CD4+ T cells from PBMCs cultured with SARS-CoV-2 spike peptides, sampled before COVID-19 vaccination. The origin of the receptors is a human donor who received a COVID-19 vaccine.

This clone was observed a handful of times. This sequence joins TRBV9 and TRBJ2-3, with 7 positions matching TRBD1. Germline V CDR1 and CDR2: SGDLS, YYNGEE. The CDR3 spans 20 residues. The ends lost 4 bases at V and 6 bases at J; junction bases unmatched: 26. The CDR3 is CASSPRGTAPGRVYPDTQYF. The CDR3 DNA is TGTGCCAGCAGCCCTAGAGGGACAGCCCCGGGAAGGGTGTATCCGGATACGCAGTATTTT.

This clone was found a few times. The chain combines TRBV3-1 (or the pseudogene TRBV3-2) with TRBJ2-1; D gene ambiguous. CDR3 length: 13 residues. CDR1 and CDR2 (germline): LGHDT, YNNKEL (reference sequence). V lost 1 base to trimming and J lost 4 bases, with 5 bases between them. CDR3 sequence (DNA): TGTGCCAGCAGCCAAGCCCAGTACAATGAGCAGTTCTTC. It specifies CASSQAQYNEQFF.

The chain uses TRBV3-1 (or the pseudogene TRBV3-2) and TRBJ1-2, with D uncertain. This CDR3 is built from 13 residues. V was shortened by 4 bases and J by 8 bases, with 14 bases between the two germline ends. In germline, CDR1 is LGHDT, CDR2 YNNKEL (reference sequence). The CDR3 protein is CASSLGLTGGYTF. In DNA, the CDR3 is TGTGCCAGCAGCCTAGGACTGACGGGGGGCTACACCTTC.

This chain links TRBV9 with TRBJ2-1, with 10 bases aligning to TRBD2. J was trimmed by 1 base and V by 0 bases; bases with no gene match: 1. The CDR3 sequence is 16 residues long. Per germline, CDR1 SGDLS and CDR2 YYNGEE. The CDR3 sequence: CASSVVAGGSYNEQFF. The CDR3 coding sequence is TGTGCCAGCAGCGTAGTAGCGGGAGGATCCTACAATGAGCAGTTCTTC.

This clone was found a few times. The V and J genes are TRBV7-6 and TRBJ1-5; 7 bases fit TRBD1. Germline V gene sequence: CDR1 SGHVS, CDR2 FNYEAQ. V gave up 5 bases and J gave up 0 bases; unmatched junction bases: 7. The CDR3 loop spans 16 amino acids. The CDR3 region has the DNA TGTGCCAGCAGCCCCCTAAAGGGGGCTAGCAATCAGCCCCAGCATTTT. Translation: CASSPLKGASNQPQHF. Combining the CDR3 with reference TRBV7-6 and TRBJ1-5 gives the whole variable domain GAGVSQSPRYKVTKRGQDVALRCDPISGHVSLYWYRQALGQGPEFLTYFNYEAQQDKSGLPNDRFSAERPEGSISTLTIQRTEQRDSAMYRCASSPLKGASNQPQHFGDGTRLSIL.

The table lists this clone with a few counts. The chain uses TRBV7-8 and TRBJ1-2; TRBD1 agrees at 9 bases. Trimming removed 5 bases from V and 3 bases from J; junction bases left unmatched: 1. The length of the CDR3 is 13 residues. The germline CDR1 and CDR2 sequences are SGHVS and FQNEAQ. The CDR3 coding sequence is TGTGCCAGCAGCGGGGACAGGGACTATGGCTACACCTTC. Amino acids: CASSGDRDYGYTF.

This rearrangement joins TRBV11-2 to TRBJ2-6; 12 bases agree with TRBD1. The CDR3 runs to 18 residues. V was clipped by 5 bases and J by 2 bases; unmatched bases: 7. From germline, CDR1 is SGHAT and CDR2 FQNNGV. The CDR3 region is CASSLRDRGRAGANVLTF. CDR3 coding DNA: TGTGCCAGCAGCCTCCGGGACAGGGGGCGCGCTGGGGCCAACGTCCTGACTTTC.

This clone was recorded a few times. The chain combines TRBV18 with TRBJ1-1; D unresolved. CDR1 KGHSH and CDR2 LQKENI come from the germline V gene. The CDR3 totals 13 residues. Trimming shortened V by 3 bases and J by 2 bases, and 7 bases separated the two germline ends. The CDR3 loop reads CASSPGTNTEAFF. The CDR3 nucleotides read TGTGCCAGCTCACCGGGAACCAACACTGAAGCTTTCTTT.

As DNA, the CDR3 is TGTGCCAGCAGTGAAACAGGGGGGCCGGGTGGCTACACCTTC. Translating gives CASSETGGPGGYTF. The chain joins TRBV2 to TRBJ1-2; 8 bases are shared with TRBD1. This CDR3 spans 14 amino acids. V gave up 2 bases and J gave up 7 bases; unmatched junction bases: 6. The germline V gene encodes CDR1 SNHLY and CDR2 FYNNEI. Based on the CDR3 plus reference TRBV2 and TRBJ1-2, the full variable domain is EPEVTQTPSHQVTQMGQEVILRCVPISNHLYFYWYRQILGQKVEFLVSFYNNEISEKSEIFDDQFSVERPDGSNFTLKIRSTKLEDSAMYFCASSETGGPGGYTFGSGTRLTVV.

The chain combines TRBV18 with TRBJ1-1; no clear D. The CDR3 runs 14 residues. V lost 5 bases to trimming and J lost 1 base, with 11 bases between them. Germline-derived CDR1 and CDR2 are KGHSH and LQKENI. CDR3 sequence (DNA): TGTGCCAGCTCAACGGGGTATAAGAACACTGAAGCTTTCTTT. The encoded protein is CASSTGYKNTEAFF.

The chain combines TRBV27 with TRBJ2-1, with D maybe TRBD2 (6 bases). Trimming stripped 3 bases from V and 9 bases from J, with 9 bases between. Per the germline V gene, CDR1 is MNHEY and CDR2 is SMNVEV (reference sequence). The length of the CDR3 is 12 residues. CDR3 protein: CASSFLEGEQFF. In nucleotides, the CDR3 is TGTGCCAGCAGTTTTTTGGAGGGTGAGCAGTTCTTC.

The chain recombines TRBV7-2 with TRBJ2-3; 10 nucleotides align to TRBD2. There are 12 residues in the CDR3. Germline values: CDR1 SGHTA, CDR2 FQGNSA. With V trimmed by 2 bases and J by 12 bases, 2 bases remained unmatched. CDR3: CASSLLAGDQYF. The DNA of the CDR3 is TGTGCCAGCAGCTTACTAGCGGGAGATCAGTATTTT.

This chain connects TRBV2 to TRBJ1-6; 9 bases line up with TRBD1. Germline CDR1 reads SNHLY; CDR2 reads FYNNEI. V dropped 6 bases and J dropped 0; count of bases not matched to a gene: 6. This CDR3 comprises 17 residues. DNA of the CDR3: TGTGCCAGCAGGAGAGGACAGGGGAGCTCCTATAATTCACCCCTCCACTTT. Residues: CASRRGQGSSYNSPLHF.

This clone was detected only once. The gene calls are TRBV25-1 and TRBJ1-1; maybe TRBD1 (6 bases). Trimming removed 6 bases at V and 2 bases at J, with 10 bases between. The germline gives CDR1 MGHDK, CDR2 SYGVNS. This CDR3 contains 13 residues. CDR3 nucleotide sequence: TGTGCCAGCAGCCCTGGGACAAACACTGAAGCTTTCTTT. Protein: CASSPGTNTEAFF.

This chain uses TRBV4-3 with TRBJ1-2; weak D call: TRBD1 (5 bases). The V end was cut by 1 base, the J end by 8 bases, with 17 bases between. This CDR3 is 15 amino acids long. In germline, CDR1 is LGHNA, CDR2 YSLEER. CDR3 sequence (DNA): TGCGCCAGCAGCCAAGTATTCAGGGATCCGACGGGCTACACCTTC. It yields the protein CASSQVFRDPTGYTF.

This CDR3 is CASSSGTNIYEQYF. In DNA form, the CDR3 reads TGTGCCAGCAGCTCAGGGACGAATATCTACGAGCAGTACTTC. This chain uses TRBV7-9 with TRBJ2-7; D is possibly TRBD1 or TRBD2 (5 bases each). Germline V gene sequence: CDR1 SEHNR, CDR2 FQNEAQ (reference sequence). This CDR3 is built from 14 residues. The V and J ends lost 4 bases and 3 bases respectively, with 13 bases between them.

For this clone: Distinct nucleotide sequences in the sample also encode this CDR3. The rearrangement links TRBV18 to TRBJ2-6; no reliable D call. Trimming took 3 bases from V and 2 from J, leaving 8 bases between them. Germline CDR1 and CDR2: KGHSH and LQKENI. This CDR3 contains 15 residues. CDR3 protein: CASSPSVTGANVLTF. In DNA form, the CDR3 reads TGTGCCAGCTCACCCTCTGTGACTGGGGCCAACGTCCTGACTTTC.

The chain employs TRBV7-9 and TRBJ1-2, with D possibly being TRBD1 (5 bases). Germline CDR1 is SEHNR and CDR2 is FQNEAQ (reference sequence). CDR3 size: 14 residues. Deletions cut 1 base from V and 1 base from J, with 7 bases between. The CDR3 sequence: CASSLEGINYGYTF. The CDR3 DNA reads TGTGCCAGCAGCTTAGAGGGGATTAACTATGGCTACACCTTC.

The chain carries TRBV10-1 and TRBJ1-1; 10 bases are shared with TRBD1. Germline V gene sequence: CDR1 WNHNN, CDR2 SYGVQD (reference sequence). This CDR3 has 20 residues. J was trimmed by 1 base and V by 2 bases; bases with no gene match: 16. The CDR3 DNA reads as TGCGCCAGCAGTGAGAGGCCGGGGGACAGGGGTCACCTTACGAACACTGAAGCTTTCTTT. Its translation is CASSERPGDRGHLTNTEAFF.

The rearrangement links TRBV7-3 to TRBJ2-2; TRBD2 matches at 8 bases. V gave up 5 bases and J gave up 2 bases; unmatched junction bases: 4. The CDR3 sequence is 15 residues long. The germline gives CDR1 SGHTA, CDR2 FQGTGA. This CDR3 is CASSASGGNTGELFF. The CDR3 DNA reads as TGTGCCAGCAGCGCCAGCGGGGGCAACACCGGGGAGCTGTTTTTT.

The V and J genes are TRBV10-3 and TRBJ2-3, with D perhaps TRBD2 (7 bases). The CDR3 totals 14 residues. CDR1 and CDR2 (germline): ENHRY, SYGVKD. Trimming stripped 7 bases from V and 7 bases from J, with 18 bases between. This CDR3 is CAITGEGGANTQYF. CDR3 in DNA: TGTGCCATCACTGGCGAGGGGGGGGCGAATACGCAGTATTTT.

The rearrangement uses TRBV6-5 and TRBJ1-2, with a possible D match to TRBD1 (5 bases). Looked up from germline, CDR1 is MNHEY and CDR2 is SVGAGI. The CDR3 sequence is 13 residues long. The V and J ends lost 5 bases and 1 base respectively, with 8 bases between them. The CDR3 reads CASSRQLNYGYTF. Here the CDR3 DNA reads TGTGCCAGCAGTCGACAGCTTAACTATGGCTACACCTTC.

This clone has more than one count but fewer than ten. The chain joins TRBV15 to TRBJ1-1; D gene ambiguous. In germline, CDR1 is LNHNV, CDR2 YYDKDF (reference sequence). This CDR3 spans 13 amino acids. Trimming left V 1 base short and J 2 bases short, with 5 bases between. The CDR3 DNA reads TGTGCCACCAGCAGAGGTTTCAACACTGAAGCTTTCTTT. Translated, it gives CATSRGFNTEAFF.

The V and J genes are TRBV18 and TRBJ2-4; D ambiguous. Per germline, CDR1 KGHSH and CDR2 LQKENI. This CDR3 is 13 amino acids long. Trimming took off 5 bases at V and 5 bases at J, with 10 bases between the two ends. Written as DNA, the CDR3 is TGTGCCAGCTCAACCGGTGGCGAAAACATTCAGTACTTC. As protein: CASSTGGENIQYF. The full variable domain, with the rest looked up from reference TRBV18 and TRBJ2-4, is NAGVMQNPRHLVRRRGQEARLRCSPMKGHSHVYWYRQLPEEGLKFMVYLQKENIIDESGMPKERFSAEFPKEGPSILRIQQVVRGDSAAYFCASSTGGENIQYFGAGTRLSVL.